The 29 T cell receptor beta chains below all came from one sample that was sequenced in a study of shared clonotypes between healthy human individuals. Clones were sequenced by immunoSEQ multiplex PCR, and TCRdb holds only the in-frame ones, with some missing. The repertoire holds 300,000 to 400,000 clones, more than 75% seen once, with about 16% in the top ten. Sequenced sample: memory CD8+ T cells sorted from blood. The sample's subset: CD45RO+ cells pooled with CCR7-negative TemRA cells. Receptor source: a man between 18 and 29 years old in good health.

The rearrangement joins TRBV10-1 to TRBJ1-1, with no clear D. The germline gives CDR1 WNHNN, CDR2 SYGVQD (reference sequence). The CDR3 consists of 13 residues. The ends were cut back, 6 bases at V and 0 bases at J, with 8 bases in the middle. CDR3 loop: CASRGGMNTEAFF. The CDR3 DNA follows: TGCGCCAGCAGAGGAGGCATGAACACTGAAGCTTTCTTT.

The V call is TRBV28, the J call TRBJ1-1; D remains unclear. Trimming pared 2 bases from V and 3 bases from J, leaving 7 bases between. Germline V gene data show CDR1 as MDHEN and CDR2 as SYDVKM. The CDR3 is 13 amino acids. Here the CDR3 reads CASSLVGDTEAFF. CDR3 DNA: TGTGCCAGCAGTTTAGTAGGTGACACTGAAGCTTTCTTT.

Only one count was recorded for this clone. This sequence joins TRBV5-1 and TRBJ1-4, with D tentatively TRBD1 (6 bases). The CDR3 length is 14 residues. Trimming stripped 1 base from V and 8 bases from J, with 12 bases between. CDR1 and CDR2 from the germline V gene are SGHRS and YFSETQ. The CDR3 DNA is TGCGCCAGCAGCTTGATTGGGGGCGCGGAAAAACTGTTTTTT. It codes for CASSLIGGAEKLFF.

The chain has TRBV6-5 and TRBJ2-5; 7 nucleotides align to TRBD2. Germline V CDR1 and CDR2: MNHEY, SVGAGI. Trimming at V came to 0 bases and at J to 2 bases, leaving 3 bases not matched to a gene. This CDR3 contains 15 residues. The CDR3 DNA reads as TGTGCCAGCAGTTACTCGGGGGGGGTACAAGAGACCCAGTACTTC. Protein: CASSYSGGVQETQYF.

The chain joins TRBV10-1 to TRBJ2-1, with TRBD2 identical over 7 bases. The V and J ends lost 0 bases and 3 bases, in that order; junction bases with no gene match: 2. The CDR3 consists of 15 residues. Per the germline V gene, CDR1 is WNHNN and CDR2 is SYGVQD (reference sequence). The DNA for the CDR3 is TGCGCCAGCAGTGAGTCTCTAGCGGTCTACAATGAGCAGTTCTTC. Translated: CASSESLAVYNEQFF.

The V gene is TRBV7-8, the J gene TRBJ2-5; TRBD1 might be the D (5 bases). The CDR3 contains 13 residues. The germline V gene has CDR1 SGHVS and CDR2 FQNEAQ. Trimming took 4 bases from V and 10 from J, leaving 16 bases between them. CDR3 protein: CASSSFPFQGQYF. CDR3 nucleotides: TGTGCCAGCAGCTCGTTTCCGTTTCAGGGCCAGTACTTC. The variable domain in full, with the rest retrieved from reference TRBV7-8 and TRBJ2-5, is GAGVSQSPRYKVAKRGQDVALRCDPISGHVSLFWYQQALGQGPEFLTYFQNEAQLDKSGLPSDRFFAERPEGSVSTLKIQRTQQEDSAVYLCASSSFPFQGQYFGPGTRLLVL.

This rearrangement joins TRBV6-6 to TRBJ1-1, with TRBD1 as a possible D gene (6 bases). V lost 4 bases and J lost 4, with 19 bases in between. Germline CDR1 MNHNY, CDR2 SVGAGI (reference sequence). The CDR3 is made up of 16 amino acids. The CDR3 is CASSSYRMRGITEAFF. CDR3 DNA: TGTGCCAGCAGTTCGTACAGGATGAGGGGGATCACTGAAGCTTTCTTT.

The CDR3 region is CASSAGRYNQPQHF. CDR3 DNA: TGTGCCAGCAGCGCGGGTCGGTACAATCAGCCCCAGCATTTT. The chain couples TRBV5-4 to TRBJ1-5; no clear D gene. The CDR3 totals 14 residues. The V gene lost 4 bases and the J gene lost 3 bases, with 11 bases spanning the gap. Germline V gene sequence: CDR1 SGHNT, CDR2 YYREEE (reference sequence).

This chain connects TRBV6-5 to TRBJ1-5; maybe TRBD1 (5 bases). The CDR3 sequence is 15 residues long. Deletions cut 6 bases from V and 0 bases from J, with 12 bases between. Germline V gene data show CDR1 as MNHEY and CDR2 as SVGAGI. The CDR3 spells CASRARQYSNQPQHF. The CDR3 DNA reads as TGTGCCAGCAGAGCTCGACAGTATAGCAATCAGCCCCAGCATTTT.

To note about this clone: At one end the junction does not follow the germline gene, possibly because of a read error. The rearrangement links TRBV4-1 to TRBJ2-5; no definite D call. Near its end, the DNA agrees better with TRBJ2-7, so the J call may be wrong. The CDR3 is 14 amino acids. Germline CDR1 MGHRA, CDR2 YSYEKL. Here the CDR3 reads CASSQDPASDEQYF. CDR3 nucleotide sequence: TGCGCCAGCAGCCAAGATCCAGCCTCCGACGAGCAGTACTTC.

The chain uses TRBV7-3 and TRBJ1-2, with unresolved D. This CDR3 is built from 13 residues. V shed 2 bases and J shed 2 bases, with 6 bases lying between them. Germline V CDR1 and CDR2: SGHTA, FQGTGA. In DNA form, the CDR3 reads TGTGCCAGCAGCTTATTGGGGAACTATGGCTACACCTTC. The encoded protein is CASSLLGNYGYTF.

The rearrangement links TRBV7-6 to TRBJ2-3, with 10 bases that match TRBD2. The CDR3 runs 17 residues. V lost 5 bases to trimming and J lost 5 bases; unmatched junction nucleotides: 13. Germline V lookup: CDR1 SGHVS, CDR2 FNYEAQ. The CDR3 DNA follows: TGTGCCAGCAGCGCAGGGGTCAGCGGGAGGGCCGAAGATACGCAGTATTTT. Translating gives CASSAGVSGRAEDTQYF.

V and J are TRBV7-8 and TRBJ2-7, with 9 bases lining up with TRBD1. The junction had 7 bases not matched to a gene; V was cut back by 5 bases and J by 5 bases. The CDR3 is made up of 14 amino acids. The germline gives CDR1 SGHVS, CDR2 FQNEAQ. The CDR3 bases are TGTGCCAGCAGCGTGGGACAGGGCCTCCACGAGCAGTACTTC. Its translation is CASSVGQGLHEQYF.

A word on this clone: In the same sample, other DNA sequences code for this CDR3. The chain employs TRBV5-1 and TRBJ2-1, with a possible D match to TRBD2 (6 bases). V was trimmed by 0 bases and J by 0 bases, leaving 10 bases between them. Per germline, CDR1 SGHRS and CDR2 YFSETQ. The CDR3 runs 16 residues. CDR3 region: CASSLAGLPSYNEQFF. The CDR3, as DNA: TGCGCCAGCAGCTTGGCGGGACTCCCCTCCTACAATGAGCAGTTCTTC.

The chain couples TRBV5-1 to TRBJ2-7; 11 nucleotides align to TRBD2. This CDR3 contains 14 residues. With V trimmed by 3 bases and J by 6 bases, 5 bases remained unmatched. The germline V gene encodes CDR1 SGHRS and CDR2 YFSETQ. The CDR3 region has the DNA TGCGCCAGCAGCTCCGGGACTAGCGGCAGCGAGCAGTACTTC. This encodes CASSSGTSGSEQYF.

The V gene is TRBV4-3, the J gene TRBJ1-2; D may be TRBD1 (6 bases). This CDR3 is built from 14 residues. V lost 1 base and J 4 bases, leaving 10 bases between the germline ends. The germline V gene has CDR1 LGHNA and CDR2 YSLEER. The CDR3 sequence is CASSQGQGSYGYTF. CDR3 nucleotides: TGCGCCAGCAGCCAAGGCCAGGGGAGCTATGGCTACACCTTC.

In DNA form, the CDR3 reads TGTGCCAGCAGCCCCCGGGCGGGGGACTGGGACGAGCAGTACTTC. This gives the protein CASSPRAGDWDEQYF. The chain links TRBV7-9 to TRBJ2-7; 7 nucleotides agree with TRBD2. The CDR3 consists of 15 residues. J gave up 5 bases and V 5 bases, and 12 bases lay outside the gene matches. Germline V gene sequence: CDR1 SEHNR, CDR2 FQNEAQ (reference sequence).

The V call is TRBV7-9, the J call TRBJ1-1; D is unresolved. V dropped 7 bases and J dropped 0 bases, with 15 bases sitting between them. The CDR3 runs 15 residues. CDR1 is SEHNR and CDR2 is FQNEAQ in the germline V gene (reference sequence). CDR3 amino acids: CASTDYGDMNTEAFF. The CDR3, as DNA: TGTGCCAGCACGGACTACGGAGACATGAACACTGAAGCTTTCTTT.

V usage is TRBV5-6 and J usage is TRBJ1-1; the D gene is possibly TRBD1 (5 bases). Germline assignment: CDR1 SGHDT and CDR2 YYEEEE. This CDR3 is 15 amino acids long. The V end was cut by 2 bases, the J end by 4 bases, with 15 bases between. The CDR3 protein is CASSFGGTSVTEAFF. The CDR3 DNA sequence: TGTGCCAGCAGCTTCGGGGGAACATCCGTCACTGAAGCTTTCTTT.

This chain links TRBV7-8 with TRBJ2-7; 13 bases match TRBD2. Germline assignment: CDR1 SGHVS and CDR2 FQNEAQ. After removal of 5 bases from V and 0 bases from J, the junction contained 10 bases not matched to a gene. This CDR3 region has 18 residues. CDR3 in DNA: TGTGCCAGCAGCCCCGGACTAGCGGGAGATAGGAGCTCCTACGAGCAGTACTTC. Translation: CASSPGLAGDRSSYEQYF.

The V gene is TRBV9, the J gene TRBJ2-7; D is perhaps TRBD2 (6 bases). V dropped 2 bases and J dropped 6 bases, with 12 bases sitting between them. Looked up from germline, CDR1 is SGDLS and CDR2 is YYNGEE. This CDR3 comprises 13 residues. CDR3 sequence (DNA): TGTGCCAGCAGCGTTACTAGCCGAGGCGAGCAGTACTTC. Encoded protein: CASSVTSRGEQYF.

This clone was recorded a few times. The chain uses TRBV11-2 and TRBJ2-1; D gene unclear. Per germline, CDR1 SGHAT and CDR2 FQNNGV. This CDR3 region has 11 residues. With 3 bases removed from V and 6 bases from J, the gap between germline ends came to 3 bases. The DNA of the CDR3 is TGTGCCAGCAGCTTCACCAATGAGCAGTTCTTC. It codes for CASSFTNEQFF.

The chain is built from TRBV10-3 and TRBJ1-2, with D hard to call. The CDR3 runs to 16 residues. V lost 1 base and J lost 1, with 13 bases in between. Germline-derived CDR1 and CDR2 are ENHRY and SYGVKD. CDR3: CAISEFPTEVNYGYTF. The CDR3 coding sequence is TGTGCCATCAGTGAGTTCCCCACCGAGGTTAACTATGGCTACACCTTC.

CDR3 loop: CAWSLTYNEQFF. Here the CDR3 DNA reads TGTGCCTGGAGTCTTACTTACAATGAGCAGTTCTTC. The chain links TRBV30 to TRBJ2-1; D is unresolved. The CDR3 has 12 amino acids. V lost 2 bases to trimming and J lost 4 bases, with 6 bases between them. The germline CDR1 and CDR2 sequences are GTSNPN and SVGIG (reference sequence).

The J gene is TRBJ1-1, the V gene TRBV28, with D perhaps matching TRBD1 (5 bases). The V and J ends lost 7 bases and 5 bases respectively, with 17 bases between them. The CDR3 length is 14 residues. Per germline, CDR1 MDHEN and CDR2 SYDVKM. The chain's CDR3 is CASIHRGLGTEAFF. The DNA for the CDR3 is TGTGCCAGCATACACCGGGGGTTGGGAACTGAAGCTTTCTTT. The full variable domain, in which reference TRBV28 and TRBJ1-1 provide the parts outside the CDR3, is DVKVTQSSRYLVKRTGEKVFLECVQDMDHENMFWYRQDPGLGLRLIYFSYDVKMKEKGDIPEGYSVSREKKERFSLILESASTNQTSMYLCASIHRGLGTEAFFGQGTRLTVV.

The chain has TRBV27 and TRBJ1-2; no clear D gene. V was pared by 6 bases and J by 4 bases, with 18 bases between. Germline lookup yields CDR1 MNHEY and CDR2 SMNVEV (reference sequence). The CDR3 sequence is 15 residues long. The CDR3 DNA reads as TGTGCCAGCAGCCTATTGTCGCAGGAGGGCTATGGCTACACCTTC. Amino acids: CASSLLSQEGYGYTF.

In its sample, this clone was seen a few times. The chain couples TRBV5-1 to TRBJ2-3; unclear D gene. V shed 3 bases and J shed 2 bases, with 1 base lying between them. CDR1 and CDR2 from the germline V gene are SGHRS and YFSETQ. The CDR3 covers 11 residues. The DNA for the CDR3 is TGCGCCAGCAGCTACACAGATACGCAGTATTTT. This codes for CASSYTDTQYF.

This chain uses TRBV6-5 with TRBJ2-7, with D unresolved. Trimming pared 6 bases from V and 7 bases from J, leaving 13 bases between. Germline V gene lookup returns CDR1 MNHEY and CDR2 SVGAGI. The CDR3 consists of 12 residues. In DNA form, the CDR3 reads TGTGCCAGCAGGCTAAGACTGGGGGAGCAGTACTTC. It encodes CASRLRLGEQYF.

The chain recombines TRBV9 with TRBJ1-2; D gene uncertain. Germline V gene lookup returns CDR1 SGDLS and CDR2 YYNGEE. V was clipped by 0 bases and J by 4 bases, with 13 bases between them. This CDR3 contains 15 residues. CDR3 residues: CASSVGSDESYGYTF. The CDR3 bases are TGTGCCAGCAGCGTAGGGTCCGACGAGAGCTATGGCTACACCTTC.